This TCR beta chain is from a study of lymphopenia after photon versus proton radiotherapy. Regarding the study as a whole: Photon-treated patients lost naive T cells and TCR diversity; proton-treated stayed stable.

This CDR3 has 15 amino acids. V lost 7 bases and J lost 3, with 19 bases in between. Germline V gives CDR1 SNHLY, CDR2 FYNNEI. Sequencing was performed with immunoSEQ multiplex PCR; in TCRdb, only in-frame clones are kept and a portion is missing. The table lists some 70,000 clones, 87% of them singletons, with less than 14% in the top ten. The count of this clone is one. Its specificity is unknown. The chain employs TRBV2 and TRBJ2-7, with D perhaps TRBD1 (6 bases). The sequence derives from a man older than 75 with esophageal cancer. The starting material was peripheral blood, obtained from a patient treated with proton-based radiotherapy. CDR3 amino acids: CASILHRPQGYEQYF. The CDR3 DNA sequence: TGTGCCAGCATCCTACACCGGCCACAGGGCTACGAGCAGTACTTC.